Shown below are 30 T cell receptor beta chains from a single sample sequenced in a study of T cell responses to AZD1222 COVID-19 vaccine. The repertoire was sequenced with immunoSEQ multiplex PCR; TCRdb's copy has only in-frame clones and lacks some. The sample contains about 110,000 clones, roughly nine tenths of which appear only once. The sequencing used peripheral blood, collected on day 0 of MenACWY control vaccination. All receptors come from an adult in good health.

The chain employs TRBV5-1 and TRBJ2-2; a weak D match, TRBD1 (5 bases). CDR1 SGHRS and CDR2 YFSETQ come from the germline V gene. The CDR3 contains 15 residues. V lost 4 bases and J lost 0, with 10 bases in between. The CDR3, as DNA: TGCGCCAGCAGCAGCAGGGTTTCGAACACCGGGGAGCTGTTTTTT. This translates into CASSSRVSNTGELFF.

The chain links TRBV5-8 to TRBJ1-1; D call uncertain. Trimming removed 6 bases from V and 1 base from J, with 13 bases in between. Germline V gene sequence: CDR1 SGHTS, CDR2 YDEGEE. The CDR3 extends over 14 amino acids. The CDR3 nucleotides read TGTGCCAGCACCAGGTCGGGAGCGAACACTGAAGCTTTCTTT. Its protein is CASTRSGANTEAFF.

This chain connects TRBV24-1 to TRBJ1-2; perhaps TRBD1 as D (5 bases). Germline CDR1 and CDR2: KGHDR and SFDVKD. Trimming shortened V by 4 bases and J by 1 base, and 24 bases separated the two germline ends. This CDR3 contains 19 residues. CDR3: CATSDVPGTRAFLNYGYTF. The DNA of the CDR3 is TGTGCCACCAGTGACGTTCCCGGGACTAGAGCGTTCCTTAACTATGGCTACACCTTC.

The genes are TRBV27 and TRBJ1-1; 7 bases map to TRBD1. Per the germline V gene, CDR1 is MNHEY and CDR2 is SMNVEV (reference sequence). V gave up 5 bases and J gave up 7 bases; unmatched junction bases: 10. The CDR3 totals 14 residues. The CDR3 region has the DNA TGTGCCAGCAGTCCAATAGGACAGGCTGATGAAGCTTTCTTT. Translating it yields CASSPIGQADEAFF.

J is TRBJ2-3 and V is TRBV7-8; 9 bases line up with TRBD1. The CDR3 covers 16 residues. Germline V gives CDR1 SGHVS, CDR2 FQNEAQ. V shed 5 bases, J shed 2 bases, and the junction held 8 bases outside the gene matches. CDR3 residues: CASSAVTGGSTDTQYF. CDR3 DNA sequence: TGTGCCAGCAGCGCCGTGACAGGGGGTTCCACAGATACGCAGTATTTT. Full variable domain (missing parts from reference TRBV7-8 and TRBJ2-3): GAGVSQSPRYKVAKRGQDVALRCDPISGHVSLFWYQQALGQGPEFLTYFQNEAQLDKSGLPSDRFFAERPEGSVSTLKIQRTQQEDSAVYLCASSAVTGGSTDTQYFGPGTRLTVL.

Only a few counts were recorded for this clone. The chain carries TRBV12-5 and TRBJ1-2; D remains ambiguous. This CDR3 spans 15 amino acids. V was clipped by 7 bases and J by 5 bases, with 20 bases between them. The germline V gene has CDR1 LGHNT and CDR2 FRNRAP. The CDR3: CASAPGMGWDYGYTF. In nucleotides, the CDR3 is TGTGCTAGTGCCCCGGGCATGGGGTGGGATTATGGCTACACCTTC.

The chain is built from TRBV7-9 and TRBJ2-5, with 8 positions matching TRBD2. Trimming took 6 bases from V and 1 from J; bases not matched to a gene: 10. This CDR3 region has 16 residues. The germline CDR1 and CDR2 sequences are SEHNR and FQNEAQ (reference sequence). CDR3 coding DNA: TGTGCCAGCAGACAAATTCGGGGGGGGCTCCAAGAGACCCAGTACTTC. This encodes CASRQIRGGLQETQYF. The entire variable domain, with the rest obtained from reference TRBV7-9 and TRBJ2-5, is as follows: DTGVSQNPRHKITKRGQNVTFRCDPISEHNRLYWYRQTLGQGPEFLTYFQNEAQLEKSRLLSDRFSAERPKGSFSTLEIQRTEQGDSAMYLCASRQIRGGLQETQYFGPGTRLLVL.

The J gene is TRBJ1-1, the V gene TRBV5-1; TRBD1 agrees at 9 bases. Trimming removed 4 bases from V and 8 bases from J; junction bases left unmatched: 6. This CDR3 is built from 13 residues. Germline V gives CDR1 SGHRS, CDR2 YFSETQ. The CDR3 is CASSPGQGIEAFF. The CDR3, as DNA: TGCGCCAGCAGCCCCGGACAGGGGATAGAAGCTTTCTTT.

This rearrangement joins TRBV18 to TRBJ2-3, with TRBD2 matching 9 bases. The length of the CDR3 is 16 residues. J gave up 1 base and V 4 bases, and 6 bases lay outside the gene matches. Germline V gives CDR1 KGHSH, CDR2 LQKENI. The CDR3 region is CASSLGVAGGTDTQYF. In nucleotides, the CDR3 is TGTGCCAGCTCACTTGGGGTAGCGGGAGGCACAGATACGCAGTATTTT.

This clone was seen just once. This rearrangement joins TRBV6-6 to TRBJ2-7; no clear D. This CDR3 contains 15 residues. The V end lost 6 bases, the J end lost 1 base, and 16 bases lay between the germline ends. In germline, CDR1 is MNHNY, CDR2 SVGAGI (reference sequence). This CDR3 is CASRGFGGRSYEQYF. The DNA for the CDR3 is TGTGCCAGCAGGGGATTTGGTGGGCGGTCCTACGAGCAGTACTTC.

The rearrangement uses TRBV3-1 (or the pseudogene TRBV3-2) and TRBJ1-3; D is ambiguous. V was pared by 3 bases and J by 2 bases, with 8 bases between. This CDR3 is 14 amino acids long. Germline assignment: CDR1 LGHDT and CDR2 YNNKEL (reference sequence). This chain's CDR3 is CASSQREAGNTIYF. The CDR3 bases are TGTGCCAGCAGCCAGAGGGAGGCTGGAAACACCATATATTTT.

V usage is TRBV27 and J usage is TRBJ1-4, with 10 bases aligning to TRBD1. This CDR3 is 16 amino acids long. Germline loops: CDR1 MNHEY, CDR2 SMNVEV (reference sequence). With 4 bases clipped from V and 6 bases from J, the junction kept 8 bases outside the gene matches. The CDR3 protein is CASSYQTGGGDEKLFF. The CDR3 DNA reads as TGTGCCAGCAGTTACCAGACAGGGGGCGGGGATGAAAAACTGTTTTTT.

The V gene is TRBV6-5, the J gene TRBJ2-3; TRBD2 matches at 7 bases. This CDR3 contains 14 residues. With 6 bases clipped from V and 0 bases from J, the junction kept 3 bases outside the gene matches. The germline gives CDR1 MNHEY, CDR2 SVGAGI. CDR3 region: CASRGGISTDTQYF. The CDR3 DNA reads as TGTGCCAGCAGGGGGGGGATTAGCACAGATACGCAGTATTTT.

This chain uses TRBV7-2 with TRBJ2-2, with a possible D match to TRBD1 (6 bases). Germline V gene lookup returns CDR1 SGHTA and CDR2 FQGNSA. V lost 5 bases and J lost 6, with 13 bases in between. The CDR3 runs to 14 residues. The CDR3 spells CASSERQAPGELFF. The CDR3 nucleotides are TGTGCCAGCAGCGAGCGACAGGCCCCCGGGGAGCTGTTTTTT.

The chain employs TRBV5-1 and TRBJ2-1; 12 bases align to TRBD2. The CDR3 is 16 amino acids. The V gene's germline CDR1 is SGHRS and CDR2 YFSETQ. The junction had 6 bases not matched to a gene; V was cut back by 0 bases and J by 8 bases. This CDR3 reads CASSLGLAGDNDEQFF. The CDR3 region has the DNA TGCGCCAGCAGCTTGGGACTAGCGGGGGATAACGATGAGCAGTTCTTC.

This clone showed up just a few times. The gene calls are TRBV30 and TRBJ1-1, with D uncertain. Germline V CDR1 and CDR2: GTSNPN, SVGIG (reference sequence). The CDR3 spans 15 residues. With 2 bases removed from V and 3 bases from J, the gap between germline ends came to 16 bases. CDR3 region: CAWSYSARADTEAFF. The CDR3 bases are TGTGCCTGGAGTTACTCGGCGAGGGCGGACACTGAAGCTTTCTTT.

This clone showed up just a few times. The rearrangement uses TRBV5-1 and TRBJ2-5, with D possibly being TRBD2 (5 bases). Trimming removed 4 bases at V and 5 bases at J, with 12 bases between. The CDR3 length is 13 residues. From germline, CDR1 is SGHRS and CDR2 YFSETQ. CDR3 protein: CASSPEVTETQYF. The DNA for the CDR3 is TGCGCCAGCAGCCCGGAGGTTACGGAGACCCAGTACTTC.

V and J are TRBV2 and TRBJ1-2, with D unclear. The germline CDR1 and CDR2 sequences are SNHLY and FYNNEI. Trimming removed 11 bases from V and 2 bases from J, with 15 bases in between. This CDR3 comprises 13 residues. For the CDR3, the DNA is TGTGCCCGCACGATCGCAGGAAACTATGGCTACACCTTC. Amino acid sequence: CARTIAGNYGYTF.

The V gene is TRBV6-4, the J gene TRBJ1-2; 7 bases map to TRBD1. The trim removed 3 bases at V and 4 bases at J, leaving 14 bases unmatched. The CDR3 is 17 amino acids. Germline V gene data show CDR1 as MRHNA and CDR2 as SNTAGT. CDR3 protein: CASSEKSLTGKIYGYTF. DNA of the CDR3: TGTGCCAGCAGTGAAAAGTCATTGACAGGGAAGATCTATGGCTACACCTTC.

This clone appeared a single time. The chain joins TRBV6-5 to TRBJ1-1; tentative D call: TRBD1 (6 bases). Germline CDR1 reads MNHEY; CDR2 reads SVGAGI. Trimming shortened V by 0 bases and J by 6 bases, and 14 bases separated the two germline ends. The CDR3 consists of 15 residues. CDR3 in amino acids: CASSYSQTGRAEAFF. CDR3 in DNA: TGTGCCAGCAGTTACTCTCAAACAGGGCGGGCTGAAGCTTTCTTT.

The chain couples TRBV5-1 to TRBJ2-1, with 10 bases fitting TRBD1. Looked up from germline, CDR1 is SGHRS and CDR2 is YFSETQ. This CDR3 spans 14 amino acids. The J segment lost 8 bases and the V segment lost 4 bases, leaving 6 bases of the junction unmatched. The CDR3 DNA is TGCGCCAGCAGCGGGGACAGGGGTGTTGATGAGCAGTTCTTC. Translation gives CASSGDRGVDEQFF.

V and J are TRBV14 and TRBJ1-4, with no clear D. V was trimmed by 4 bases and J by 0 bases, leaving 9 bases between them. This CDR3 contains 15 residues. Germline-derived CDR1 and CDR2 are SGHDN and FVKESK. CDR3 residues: CASSLTVTTNEKLFF. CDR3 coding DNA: TGTGCCAGCAGCCTTACAGTTACAACTAATGAAAAACTGTTTTTT.

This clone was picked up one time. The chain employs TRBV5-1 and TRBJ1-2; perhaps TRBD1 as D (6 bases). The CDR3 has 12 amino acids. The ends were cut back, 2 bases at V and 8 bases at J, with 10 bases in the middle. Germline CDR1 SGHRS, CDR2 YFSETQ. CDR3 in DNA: TGCGCCAGCAGCTTTGGGGGCGCCGGCTACACCTTC. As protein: CASSFGGAGYTF.

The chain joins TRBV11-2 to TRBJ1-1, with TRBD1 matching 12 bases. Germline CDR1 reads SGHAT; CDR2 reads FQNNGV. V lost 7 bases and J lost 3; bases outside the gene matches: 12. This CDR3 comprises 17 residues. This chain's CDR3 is CASTRPGTGGSYTEAFF. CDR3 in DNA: TGTGCCAGCACCCGACCCGGGACAGGGGGCAGTTACACTGAAGCTTTCTTT.

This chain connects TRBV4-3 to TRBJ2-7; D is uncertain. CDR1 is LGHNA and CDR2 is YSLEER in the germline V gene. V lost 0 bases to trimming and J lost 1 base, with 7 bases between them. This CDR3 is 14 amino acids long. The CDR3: CASSQELGSYEQYF. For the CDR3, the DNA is TGCGCCAGCAGCCAAGAATTAGGTTCCTACGAGCAGTACTTC.

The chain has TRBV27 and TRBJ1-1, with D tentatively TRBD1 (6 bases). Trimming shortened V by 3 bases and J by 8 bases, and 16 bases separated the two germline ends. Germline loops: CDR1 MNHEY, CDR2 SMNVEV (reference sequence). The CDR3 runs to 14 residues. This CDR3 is CASSFGGRRLEAFF. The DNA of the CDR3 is TGTGCCAGCAGTTTTGGGGGGCGCCGATTAGAAGCTTTCTTT.

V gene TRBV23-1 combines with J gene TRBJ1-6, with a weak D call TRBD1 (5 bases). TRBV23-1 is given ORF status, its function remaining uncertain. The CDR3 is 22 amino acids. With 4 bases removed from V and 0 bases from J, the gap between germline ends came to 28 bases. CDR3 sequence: CASSPHHRGIGRFSSYNSPLHF. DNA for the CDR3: TGCGCCAGCAGTCCCCACCATAGGGGCATCGGGAGGTTTAGCTCCTATAATTCACCCCTCCACTTT.

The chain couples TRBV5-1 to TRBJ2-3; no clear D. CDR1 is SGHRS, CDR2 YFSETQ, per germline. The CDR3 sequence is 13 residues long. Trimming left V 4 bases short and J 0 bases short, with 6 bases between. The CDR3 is CASSPHSTDTQYF. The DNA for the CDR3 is TGCGCCAGCAGCCCCCATAGCACAGATACGCAGTATTTT. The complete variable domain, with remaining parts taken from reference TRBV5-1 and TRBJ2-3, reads KAGVTQTPRYLIKTRGQQVTLSCSPISGHRSVSWYQQTPGQGLQFLFEYFSETQRNKGNFPGRFSGRQFSNSRSEMNVSTLELGDSALYLCASSPHSTDTQYFGPGTRLTVL.

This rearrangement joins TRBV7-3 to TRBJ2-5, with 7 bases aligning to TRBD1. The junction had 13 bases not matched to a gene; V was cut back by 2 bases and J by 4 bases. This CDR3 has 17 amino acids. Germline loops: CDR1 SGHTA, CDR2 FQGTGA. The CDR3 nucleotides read TGTGCCAGCAGCTTAGACCCTGGTTTGACAGGGTTAGAGACCCAGTACTTC. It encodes CASSLDPGLTGLETQYF.

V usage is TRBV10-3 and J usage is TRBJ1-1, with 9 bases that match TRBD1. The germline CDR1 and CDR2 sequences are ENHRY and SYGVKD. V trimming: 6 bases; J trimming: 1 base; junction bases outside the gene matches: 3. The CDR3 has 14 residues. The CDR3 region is CAIRPGQGNTEAFF. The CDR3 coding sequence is TGTGCCATCAGGCCGGGACAGGGGAACACTGAAGCTTTCTTT.